The rows below give T cell receptor beta chains drawn from one sample of a study of cytomegalovirus exposure and HLA in healthy donors. Sequenced by immunoSEQ multiplex PCR; TCRdb stores in-frame clones only, minus some. The table lists fewer than 200,000 clones, under 70% of them singletons. The specimen was PBMCs. These receptors were taken from a woman aged 40-49 years in good health and CMV-seropositive. The CDR3 runs from the conserved cysteine through the conserved F or W. Fields, in order: clone size, V gene, J gene, CDR3 protein. Expanded clones are given a class, and other clones once, few, many or no size at all.

clone_size: NA; v_call: TRBV5-1; j_call: TRBJ1-5; cdr3_aa: CASSLGVDSANQPQHF
clone_size: NA; v_call: TRBV7-9; j_call: TRBJ2-2; cdr3_aa: CASSWPQGKDNGELFF
clone_size: once; v_call: TRBV29-1; j_call: TRBJ2-5; cdr3_aa: CSVEQGAGETQYF
clone_size: NA; v_call: TRBV5-4; j_call: TRBJ2-7; cdr3_aa: CASSLSWGDSYEQYF
clone_size: NA; v_call: TRBV6-1; j_call: TRBJ2-2; cdr3_aa: CASRRQGAPPGELFF
clone_size: NA; v_call: TRBV6-1; j_call: TRBJ1-3; cdr3_aa: CASSEPGSGNTIYF
clone_size: NA; v_call: TRBV23-1; j_call: TRBJ2-1; cdr3_aa: CASSYRGLSGGANEQFF
clone_size: NA; v_call: TRBV19; j_call: TRBJ1-2; cdr3_aa: CASSIGSGGANGYTF
clone_size: NA; v_call: TRBV18; j_call: TRBJ1-5; cdr3_aa: CASSPRGQGNQPQHF
clone_size: NA; v_call: TRBV19; j_call: TRBJ1-2; cdr3_aa: CASSGSIATWVDGYTF
clone_size: NA; v_call: TRBV7-3; j_call: TRBJ1-1; cdr3_aa: CASSPQQGLHTEAFF
clone_size: few; v_call: TRBV7-2; j_call: TRBJ1-1; cdr3_aa: CASSFPGRPTEAFF
clone_size: NA; v_call: TRBV19; j_call: TRBJ1-5; cdr3_aa: CASSPALNQPQHF
clone_size: NA; v_call: TRBV2; j_call: TRBJ1-2; cdr3_aa: CASSGGQGNYGYTF
clone_size: once; v_call: TRBV10-3; j_call: TRBJ2-7; cdr3_aa: CATGDRGTYEQYF
clone_size: NA; v_call: TRBV7-6; j_call: TRBJ2-2; cdr3_aa: CASSSAGRSHTGELFF
clone_size: NA; v_call: TRBV5-6; j_call: TRBJ2-3; cdr3_aa: CASSLVGAPADTQYF
clone_size: NA; v_call: TRBV29-1; j_call: TRBJ1-1; cdr3_aa: CSVEQGMWTEAFF
clone_size: few; v_call: TRBV7-2; j_call: TRBJ2-3; cdr3_aa: CASSLEGADTQYF
clone_size: NA; v_call: TRBV11-2; j_call: TRBJ2-7; cdr3_aa: CASSLMAGQGYEQYF
clone_size: NA; v_call: TRBV18; j_call: TRBJ2-7; cdr3_aa: CASSPNKQGIYEQYF
clone_size: few; v_call: TRBV28; j_call: TRBJ2-7; cdr3_aa: CASSLWSGEQYF
clone_size: few; v_call: TRBV18; j_call: TRBJ1-1; cdr3_aa: CATRRGRDTEAFF
clone_size: NA; v_call: TRBV5-6; j_call: TRBJ1-2; cdr3_aa: CASVRGTNYGYTF
clone_size: NA; v_call: TRBV18; j_call: TRBJ1-5; cdr3_aa: CASSPLADSNQPQHF
clone_size: once; v_call: TRBV29-1; j_call: TRBJ2-1; cdr3_aa: CSVHENEQFF
clone_size: NA; v_call: TRBV6-5; j_call: TRBJ2-1; cdr3_aa: CASSYMQGYNEQFF
clone_size: NA; v_call: TRBV7-2; j_call: TRBJ2-1; cdr3_aa: CASSLEVGLAGLNEQFF
clone_size: NA; v_call: TRBV5-1; j_call: TRBJ1-6; cdr3_aa: CASSLAGQKYNSPLHF
clone_size: NA; v_call: TRBV5-6; j_call: TRBJ2-1; cdr3_aa: CASSWTGSDEQFF
clone_size: NA; v_call: TRBV9; j_call: TRBJ2-3; cdr3_aa: CASSSWTASTDTQYF
clone_size: few; v_call: TRBV9; j_call: TRBJ1-1; cdr3_aa: CASSVAEGARKTEAFF
clone_size: NA; v_call: TRBV7-3; j_call: TRBJ2-1; cdr3_aa: CASSSRGASGYNEQFF
clone_size: NA; v_call: TRBV27; j_call: TRBJ2-1; cdr3_aa: CASSLGQGYNEQFF
clone_size: NA; v_call: TRBV5-1; j_call: TRBJ1-5; cdr3_aa: CASSPSSNQPQNF
clone_size: NA; v_call: TRBV19; j_call: TRBJ2-5; cdr3_aa: CASSHRQETQYF
clone_size: NA; v_call: TRBV2; j_call: TRBJ1-1; cdr3_aa: CASIPQGKNTEAFF
clone_size: few; v_call: TRBV28; j_call: TRBJ1-5; cdr3_aa: CASSLDRVLNQPQHF
clone_size: few; v_call: TRBV6-1; j_call: TRBJ1-2; cdr3_aa: CASSEFAGGNYGYTF
clone_size: NA; v_call: TRBV19; j_call: TRBJ1-2; cdr3_aa: CASSIDLSEVYGYTF
clone_size: once; v_call: TRBV7-2; j_call: TRBJ1-5; cdr3_aa: CASSQTGGNQPQHF
clone_size: NA; v_call: TRBV6-1; j_call: TRBJ1-3; cdr3_aa: CASSEGSGGRIGNTIYF
clone_size: few; v_call: TRBV11-3; j_call: TRBJ2-5; cdr3_aa: CASSIGTGIQETQYF
clone_size: NA; v_call: TRBV5-5; j_call: TRBJ1-2; cdr3_aa: CASSAIPGQGDGYTF
clone_size: NA; v_call: TRBV19; j_call: TRBJ1-5; cdr3_aa: CASRDQGNSNQPQHF
clone_size: NA; v_call: TRBV6-6; j_call: TRBJ2-7; cdr3_aa: CASSPGTVWEQYF
clone_size: NA; v_call: TRBV10-3; j_call: TRBJ2-5; cdr3_aa: CAISEGTSGTQQETQYF
clone_size: NA; v_call: TRBV7-6; j_call: TRBJ2-1; cdr3_aa: CASSFGTGAYNEQFF
clone_size: NA; v_call: TRBV7-9; j_call: TRBJ1-2; cdr3_aa: CASSLGTRANYGYPF
clone_size: NA; v_call: TRBV7-6; j_call: TRBJ2-2; cdr3_aa: CASSSRTVGELFF
clone_size: NA; v_call: TRBV7-9; j_call: TRBJ1-5; cdr3_aa: CASSLTGPQPQHF
clone_size: once; v_call: TRBV5-6; j_call: TRBJ2-7; cdr3_aa: CASSLDRDFAF
clone_size: NA; v_call: TRBV6-5; j_call: TRBJ1-1; cdr3_aa: CASSSNAGTGNTEAFF
clone_size: NA; v_call: TRBV10-3; j_call: TRBJ1-5; cdr3_aa: CAISERQELRAQHF